This TCR beta chain was sequenced during a study of blood T cell repertoires in COVID-19. Overall study: PBMCs, B-cell-depleted T cells, or T cells were the source of the cDNA or gDNA that made up the material.

In terms of age and location, participants ranged from about 18 to 95 years and lived in 24 US areas. Recovered participants had two consecutive negative NP/OP PCR tests, healthcare professional clearance, or symptom resolution. Germline CDR1 SGHVS, CDR2 FQNEAQ. The length of the CDR3 is 16 residues. J was trimmed by 4 bases and V by 3 bases; bases with no gene match: 8. Here immunoSEQ multiplex PCR was the method, and the copy in TCRdb shows in-frame clones only, minus some. Of about 210,000 clones in the sample, 85% were seen once. The chain joins TRBV7-8 to TRBJ1-5; 8 bases align to TRBD1. Specimen: PBMCs or T cells enriched from blood (not recorded which). The sequence derives from a man aged 40-49 years who had recovered from COVID-19. The CDR3 DNA reads TGTGCCAGCAGCTTCGGGCAGGGGGCGCAAAATCAGCCCCAGCATTTT. This encodes CASSFGQGAQNQPQHF.